A selection of T cell receptor beta chains follows, all from one sample in a study of early T cells in non-severe SARS-CoV-2 infection. Each CDR3 protein is one row after TCRdb ran MiXCR on the 5' RACE reads. This table holds 70,000 or so distinct CDR3 sequences, roughly an eighth found once. The sequenced sample was whole blood. The origin of the receptors is an adult who was a healthcare worker with PCR-confirmed SARS-CoV-2 infection or an uninfected control (not recorded which). Each CDR3 is given with its conserved first and last residue. Each record gives: D gene, CDR3 length, clone size, J gene, V gene, CDR3 DNA, CDR3 protein. The D gene is left open where the match is weak. The size of a clone is reported for some rows only, either as once, few or many, or as a class for expanded clones.

. 14 . TRBJ1-5 TRBV12-3/TRBV12-4 TGTGCCAGCACTAATTCCGGGGCGAATCAGCCCCAGCATTTT CASTNSGANQPQHF
. 15 . TRBJ1-3 TRBV28 TGTGCCAGCAGTTCAATAGGTTACTCTGGAAACACCATATATTTT CASSSIGYSGNTIYF
. 13 few TRBJ1-2 TRBV6-2/TRBV6-3 TGTGCCAGCAGAGCGACAGTTGTCTATGGCTACACCTTC CASRATVVYGYTF
. 14 many TRBJ1-2 TRBV2 TGTGCCAGCAGTGAAGCGAGAGGCAACTATGGCTACACCTTC CASSEARGNYGYTF
. 16 . TRBJ2-4 TRBV5-5 TGTGCCAGCAGCTTGGTGGCCGTACTAGCCAAAAACATTCAGTACTTC CASSLVAVLAKNIQYF
. 11 few TRBJ2-7 TRBV28 TGTGCCAGCAGTTTGAGTGCGGTGCAGTACTTC CASSLSAVQYF
. 15 . TRBJ2-1 TRBV2 TGTGCCAGCAGTGAAAGGGGGGGCTATTACAATGAGCAGTTCTTC CASSERGGYYNEQFF
. 15 . TRBJ1-1 TRBV6-5 TGTGCCAGCAGCCCACTACAGGGCATTGAGTCTGAAGCTTTCTTT CASSPLQGIESEAFF
. 15 few TRBJ1-1 TRBV3-1 TGTGCCAGCAGCCAGGAGGCGGAGGCTGTAACTGAAGCTTTCTTT CASSQEAEAVTEAFF
. 14 . TRBJ2-1 TRBV28 TGTGCCAGCAAGCCCTCAACCGGGGAGAATGAGCAGTTCTTC CASKPSTGENEQFF
. 12 few TRBJ1-2 TRBV20-1 TGCAGTGCTAGATTACCGAACTATGGCTACACCTTC CSARLPNYGYTF
. 12 . TRBJ2-3 TRBV29-1 TGCAGCGTTCCCCCCATGTTGGATACGCAGTATTTT CSVPPMLDTQYF
TRBD2 16 . TRBJ2-1 TRBV9 TGTGCCAGCAGCGTAGGGAGCGGGGGTTTCTACAATGAGCAGTTCTTC CASSVGSGGFYNEQFF
TRBD1 15 once TRBJ2-7 TRBV12-3/TRBV12-4 TGTGCCAACAGCTCGGGACAGGGGAGCTCCTACGAGCAGTACTTC CANSSGQGSSYEQYF
. 16 few TRBJ2-3 TRBV5-4 TGTGCCAGCAGCTTGAGTTCCGGCAGGGTGGCAGATACGCAGTATTTT CASSLSSGRVADTQYF
. 13 few TRBJ1-2 TRBV2 TGTGCCAGCAGGAGGGGACGCAATACTGGCTACACCTTC CASRRGRNTGYTF